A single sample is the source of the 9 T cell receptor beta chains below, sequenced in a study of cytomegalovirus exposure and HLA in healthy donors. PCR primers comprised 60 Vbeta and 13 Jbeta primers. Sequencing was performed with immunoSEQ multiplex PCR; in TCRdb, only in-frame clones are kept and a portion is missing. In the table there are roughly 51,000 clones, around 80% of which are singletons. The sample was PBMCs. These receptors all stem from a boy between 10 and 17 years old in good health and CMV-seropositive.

CDR3 region: CASSPSRTQYF. Here the CDR3 DNA reads TGTGCCAGCAGCCCTTCGAGGACCCAGTACTTC. This chain joins TRBV7-9 and TRBJ2-5; D remains ambiguous. V dropped 5 bases and J dropped 7 bases, with 8 bases sitting between them. The CDR3 covers 11 residues. CDR1 SEHNR and CDR2 FQNEAQ come from the germline V gene (reference sequence).

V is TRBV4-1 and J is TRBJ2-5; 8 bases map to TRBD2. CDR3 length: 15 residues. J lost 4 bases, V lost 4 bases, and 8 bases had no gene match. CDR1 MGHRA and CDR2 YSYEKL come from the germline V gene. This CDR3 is CASSRYAGGGETQYF. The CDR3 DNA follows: TGCGCCAGCAGCCGGTACGCGGGGGGAGGAGAGACCCAGTACTTC.

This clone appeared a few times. The CDR3: CASARDRVSYNSPLHF. CDR3 sequence (DNA): TGTGCTAGTGCCAGAGACAGGGTGTCCTATAATTCACCCCTCCACTTT. The chain uses TRBV12-5 and TRBJ1-6, with 7 bases matching TRBD1. The CDR3 is made up of 16 amino acids. Germline V gene data show CDR1 as LGHNT and CDR2 as FRNRAP. V lost 7 bases, J lost 1 base, and 7 bases stayed unmatched.

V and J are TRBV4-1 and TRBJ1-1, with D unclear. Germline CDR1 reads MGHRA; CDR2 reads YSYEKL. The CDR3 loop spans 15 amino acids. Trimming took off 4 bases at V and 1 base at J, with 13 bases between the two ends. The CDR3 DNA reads TGCGCCAGCAGCCCGACACCCCCGGAGAACACTGAAGCTTTCTTT. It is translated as CASSPTPPENTEAFF.

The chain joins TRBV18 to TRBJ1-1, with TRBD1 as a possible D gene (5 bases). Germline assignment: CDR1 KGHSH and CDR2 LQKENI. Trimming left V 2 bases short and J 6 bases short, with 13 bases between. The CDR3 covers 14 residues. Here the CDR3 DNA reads TGTGCCAGCTCACCATACTCAGGGATTTCTGAAGCTTTCTTT. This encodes CASSPYSGISEAFF.

CDR3 region: CASSVTTPYEQYF. CDR3 nucleotides: TGTGCCAGCAGCGTGACAACCCCCTACGAGCAGTACTTC. The chain joins TRBV7-2 to TRBJ2-7; D unresolved. Trimming left V 5 bases short and J 2 bases short, with 10 bases between. Germline V lookup: CDR1 SGHTA, CDR2 FQGNSA. The CDR3 sequence is 13 residues long.

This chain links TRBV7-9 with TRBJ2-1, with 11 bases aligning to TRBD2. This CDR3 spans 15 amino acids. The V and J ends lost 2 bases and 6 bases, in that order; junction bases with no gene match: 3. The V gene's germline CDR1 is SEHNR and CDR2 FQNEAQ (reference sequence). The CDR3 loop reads CASSLLAGGLNEQFF. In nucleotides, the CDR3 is TGTGCCAGCAGCTTATTAGCGGGGGGGCTCAATGAGCAGTTCTTC.

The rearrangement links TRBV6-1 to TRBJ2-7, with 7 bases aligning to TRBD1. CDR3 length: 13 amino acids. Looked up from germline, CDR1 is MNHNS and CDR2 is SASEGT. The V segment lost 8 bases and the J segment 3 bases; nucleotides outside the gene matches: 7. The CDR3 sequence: CASGQDRLYEQYF. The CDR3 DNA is TGTGCCAGCGGCCAGGACAGGCTCTACGAGCAGTACTTC.

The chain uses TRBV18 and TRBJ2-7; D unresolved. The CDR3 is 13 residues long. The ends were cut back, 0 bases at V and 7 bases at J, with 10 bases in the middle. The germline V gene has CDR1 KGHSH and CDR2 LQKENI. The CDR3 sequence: CASSPPTTREQYF. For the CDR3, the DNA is TGTGCCAGCTCACCACCGACGACGAGGGAGCAGTACTTC.